This T cell receptor (beta chain) is drawn from a study of cytomegalovirus exposure and HLA in healthy donors. The study, taken as a whole, reports: Being indistinguishable, some V segments were excluded, TRBV6-2 and TRBV6-3 among them. In a later analysis, most CMV-associated TCR beta chains appeared HLA-restricted.

60 Vbeta and 13 Jbeta primers were used in PCR. The method was immunoSEQ multiplex PCR; TCRdb's version includes in-frame clones alone and lacks a portion of them. This sample has approximately 190,000 clones; around 85% occur once, and the top ten carry around 3.9%. Concerning this clone itself: Its antigen is undetermined. An end of the junction does not agree with germline; a read error may underlie this.

Germline V lookup: CDR1 SGHNT, CDR2 YYREEE (reference sequence). The CDR3 spans 18 residues. This clonotype was obtained from a man aged 50 or older in good health and CMV-seronegative. The sample was PBMCs. This chain joins TRBV5-4 and TRBJ2-3; 11 nucleotides match TRBD1. CDR3 residues: CASTLGGQGGLGTDTQYF. CDR3 nucleotide sequence: TGTGCCAGCACCTTGGGGGGACAGGGGGGTTTAGGCACAGATACGCAGTATTTT. The full variable domain, its missing parts supplied by reference TRBV5-4 and TRBJ2-3, is ETGVTQSPTHLIKTRGQQVTLRCSSQSGHNTVSWYQQALGQGPQFIFQYYREEENGRGNFPPRFSGLQFPNYSSELNVNALELDDSALYLCASTLGGQGGLGTDTQYFGPGTRLTVL.